The 10 T cell receptor beta chains reported below all come from one sample, sequenced in a study of blood T cell repertoires in COVID-19. The data were produced by immunoSEQ multiplex PCR, yet TCRdb's version contains in-frame clones alone and is incomplete. The repertoire has more than 75,000 clones, roughly 88% of them found once; the top ten carry around 8.1%. The sample comprised peripheral blood. These receptors were obtained from a woman in her 70s with acute or convalescent COVID-19.

The chain joins TRBV7-9 to TRBJ2-1; 8 bases are shared with TRBD1. The CDR3 extends over 12 amino acids. Germline V gives CDR1 SEHNR, CDR2 FQNEAQ (reference sequence). V shed 5 bases and J 8 bases; nucleotides not matched to a gene: 2. DNA of the CDR3: TGTGCCAGCAGCAAGACAGGGGATGAGCAGTTCTTC. Its translation: CASSKTGDEQFF.

Details on this clone: Other nucleotide sequences in the sample specify the same CDR3. This chain uses TRBV5-1 with TRBJ2-1; D gene ambiguous. Trimming left V 0 bases short and J 5 bases short, with 6 bases between. CDR1 and CDR2 from the germline V gene are SGHRS and YFSETQ. The CDR3 sequence is 13 residues long. The DNA of the CDR3 is TGCGCCAGCAGCTTGGGACTTAACAATGAGCAGTTCTTC. Translation gives CASSLGLNNEQFF.

In DNA form, the CDR3 reads TGTGCCAGCAGCCCCGGTATTTATGGGACTAGCGGTTCCGGGGAGCTGTTTTTT. Its translation: CASSPGIYGTSGSGELFF. The V gene is TRBV21-1, the J gene TRBJ2-2; the table's D call, TRBD2, has no DNA check behind it. TRBV21-1 is a recognized pseudogene. The CDR3 extends over 18 amino acids.

The J gene is TRBJ1-3, the V gene TRBV6-2 or TRBV6-3; D gene unclear. Trimming took 4 bases from V and 6 from J, leaving 13 bases between them. This CDR3 is built from 14 residues. Germline V gene data show CDR1 as MNHEY and CDR2 as SVGEGT. The CDR3 is CASSFFSGSNTIYF. The DNA of the CDR3 is TGTGCCAGCAGTTTCTTCTCGGGTTCAAACACCATATATTTT.

The CDR3 nucleotides are TGCGCCAGCAGCCAAGCCACGGATAGGACAGGGGGAGAGACCCAGTACTTC. Its translation: CASSQATDRTGGETQYF. The V call is TRBV4-1, the J call TRBJ2-5; 10 positions match TRBD1. There are 17 residues in the CDR3. J lost 4 bases, V lost 1 base, and 9 bases had no gene match. The germline CDR1 and CDR2 sequences are MGHRA and YSYEKL.

The rearrangement joins TRBV7-2 to TRBJ2-1, with D possibly TRBD2 on 5 matching bases. The germline CDR1 and CDR2 sequences are SGHTA and FQGNSA. Between the trimmed V and J ends, which lost 1 base and 3 bases, there was a span of 10 bases. The CDR3 spans 15 residues. The CDR3: CASSLGTGDYNEQFF. In nucleotides, the CDR3 is TGTGCCAGCAGCTTAGGGACTGGGGACTACAATGAGCAGTTCTTC.

This clone was seen a handful of times. J is TRBJ1-1 and V is TRBV9; D unclear. This CDR3 has 13 amino acids. Germline CDR1 and CDR2: SGDLS and YYNGEE. V lost 2 bases and J 1 base, leaving 6 bases between the germline ends. CDR3 nucleotides: TGTGCCAGCAGCGTTTCGGGGAACACTGAAGCTTTCTTT. Its translation: CASSVSGNTEAFF. The full variable domain, completed using reference TRBV9 and TRBJ1-1, is DSGVTQTPKHLITATGQRVTLRCSPRSGDLSVYWYQQSLDQGLQFLIQYYNGEERAKGNILERFSAQQFPDLHSELNLSSLELGDSALYFCASSVSGNTEAFFGQGTRLTVV.

This chain links TRBV5-1 with TRBJ1-1; 9 nucleotides line up with TRBD1. Germline V gene sequence: CDR1 SGHRS, CDR2 YFSETQ. The CDR3 is made up of 17 amino acids. The V segment lost 1 base and the J segment 0 bases; nucleotides outside the gene matches: 7. CDR3 nucleotides: TGCGCCAGCAGCTTGTGGGGGGACAGGGCACTGAACACTGAAGCTTTCTTT. Protein product: CASSLWGDRALNTEAFF.

This clone was observed once. The chain recombines TRBV29-1 with TRBJ2-2, with a weak D call TRBD1 (6 bases). V lost 5 bases and J 2 bases, leaving 12 bases between the germline ends. CDR3 length: 14 residues. Germline CDR1 is SQVTM and CDR2 is ANQGSEA. CDR3 bases: TGCAGCGTTAGCCGGGACACCAACACCGGGGAGCTGTTTTTT. Translation gives CSVSRDTNTGELFF.

The rearrangement uses TRBV30 and TRBJ2-3; the match to TRBD2 covers 9 bases. This CDR3 region has 14 residues. V was clipped by 5 bases and J by 2 bases; unmatched bases: 5. Germline CDR1 is GTSNPN and CDR2 is SVGIG (reference sequence). CDR3 sequence reads: CAWGLAGLTDTQYF. The CDR3 DNA follows: TGTGCCTGGGGGCTAGCGGGACTCACAGATACGCAGTATTTT.